A single sample gave rise to the 5 T cell receptor beta chains below, sequenced in a study of shared clonotypes between healthy human individuals. Here immunoSEQ multiplex PCR was the method, and the copy in TCRdb shows in-frame clones only, minus some. The sample lists under 600,000 clones; roughly 97% were seen once. The sample consisted of naive CD4+ T cells sorted from blood. The subset denotes: CD45RA+ positively selected. Receptors originate from a young woman in good health.

The V gene is TRBV20-1, the J gene TRBJ1-2; TRBD1 might be the D (5 bases). Germline V CDR1 and CDR2: DFQATT, SNEGSKA (reference sequence). The CDR3 is 11 residues long. The V end lost 5 bases, the J end lost 8 bases, and 12 bases lay between the germline ends. CDR3 in DNA: TGCAGTGCTCCTGACAGAAGGGGCTACACCTTC. Protein: CSAPDRRGYTF.

The chain couples TRBV7-6 to TRBJ1-2, with a weak D call TRBD1 (5 bases). The germline V gene encodes CDR1 SGHVS and CDR2 FNYEAQ. The V end lost 6 bases, the J end lost 7 bases, and 15 bases lay between the germline ends. The CDR3 is made up of 13 amino acids. The CDR3 protein is CASSLGERVGYTF. Here the CDR3 DNA reads TGTGCCAGCAGTCTGGGGGAGAGGGTTGGCTACACCTTC. The full variable domain, with the rest looked up from reference TRBV7-6 and TRBJ1-2, is GAGVSQSPRYKVTKRGQDVALRCDPISGHVSLYWYRQALGQGPEFLTYFNYEAQQDKSGLPNDRFSAERPEGSISTLTIQRTEQRDSAMYRCASSLGERVGYTFGSGTRLTVV.

Only one count was recorded for this clone. The chain joins TRBV18 to TRBJ1-2, with TRBD1 identical over 7 bases. Germline V CDR1 and CDR2: KGHSH, LQKENI. V trimming: 3 bases; J trimming: 4 bases; junction bases outside the gene matches: 5. This CDR3 has 14 residues. For the CDR3, the DNA is TGTGCCAGCTCACCTCCCAGGGACAGCTATGGCTACACCTTC. This sequence encodes CASSPPRDSYGYTF.

The rearrangement links TRBV5-1 to TRBJ1-1, with a weak D call TRBD1 (5 bases). CDR1 and CDR2 from the germline V gene are SGHRS and YFSETQ. The CDR3 loop spans 14 amino acids. Trimming pared 4 bases from V and 1 base from J, leaving 11 bases between. CDR3 DNA sequence: TGCGCCAGCAGCCGGGGACGGACGAACACTGAAGCTTTCTTT. Its translation: CASSRGRTNTEAFF. Looking up the rest from reference TRBV5-1 and TRBJ1-1 gives the full variable domain: KAGVTQTPRYLIKTRGQQVTLSCSPISGHRSVSWYQQTPGQGLQFLFEYFSETQRNKGNFPGRFSGRQFSNSRSEMNVSTLELGDSALYLCASSRGRTNTEAFFGQGTRLTVV.

This chain links TRBV28 with TRBJ2-1; D unresolved. The V gene's germline CDR1 is MDHEN and CDR2 SYDVKM. V shed 6 bases and J shed 0 bases, with 15 bases lying between them. The CDR3 totals 16 residues. As DNA, the CDR3 is TGTGCCAGCAGCATGGTAACCACGAGCTCCTACAATGAGCAGTTCTTC. As protein: CASSMVTTSSYNEQFF.